The present TCR beta chain was sequenced within a study of OX40 agonist ivuxolimab in advanced cancers. Assay used: immunoSEQ multiplex PCR; TCRdb lists only in-frame clones, some missing. The table shows some 67,000 clones, with roughly 85% occurring only once. CDR3 length: 14 amino acids. Germline values: CDR1 SGHTA, CDR2 FQGTGA. V dropped 5 bases and J dropped 4 bases, with 12 bases sitting between them. Material: CD4+ or CD8+ T cells sorted from blood, obtained in a trial of the OX40 agonist ivuxolimab. The source is an adult with an advanced solid tumor such as melanoma, head and neck, liver or kidney cancer. V gene TRBV7-3 combines with J gene TRBJ2-1; D perhaps matches TRBD2 (6 bases). CDR3 protein: CASSRETVYNEQFF. The CDR3 nucleotides read TGTGCCAGCAGCCGGGAGACAGTTTACAATGAGCAGTTCTTC.